These 3 T cell receptor beta chains were sequenced from one sample in a study of T cell changes during pregnancy in multiple sclerosis. Assay used: immunoSEQ multiplex PCR; TCRdb lists only in-frame clones, some missing. The sample has tens of thousands of clones, around 93% seen once. The sequenced sample was CD4+ T cells from peripheral blood mononuclear cells, obtained in the third trimester of pregnancy. These receptors all stem from a female donor with multiple sclerosis, enrolled in a pregnancy study.

V gene TRBV7-2 combines with J gene TRBJ2-7; perhaps TRBD2 as D (5 bases). CDR1 SGHTA and CDR2 FQGNSA come from the germline V gene. V was cut by 0 bases and J by 7 bases, with 7 bases left in between. The CDR3 has 12 residues. The CDR3 loop is CASSLASGEQYF. DNA of the CDR3: TGTGCCAGCAGCTTAGCTTCGGGGGAGCAGTACTTC.

This clone was seen once. This chain joins TRBV19 and TRBJ2-7; 8 bases map to TRBD1. With V trimmed by 5 bases and J by 4 bases, 4 bases remained unmatched. Germline loops: CDR1 LNHDA, CDR2 SQIVND (reference sequence). CDR3 length: 13 amino acids. CDR3 bases: TGTGCCAGTAGTCCGGGACAGGATTACGAGCAGTACTTC. Amino acids: CASSPGQDYEQYF.

CDR3 protein: CASSQPGPGLEHGELFF. In nucleotides, the CDR3 is TGCGCCAGCAGCCAACCCGGACCAGGGCTCGAACACGGGGAGCTGTTTTTT. The genes are TRBV4-3 and TRBJ2-2; TRBD1 might be the D (5 bases). CDR1 and CDR2 (germline): LGHNA, YSLEER. Trimming stripped 2 bases from V and 7 bases from J, with 20 bases between. The CDR3 runs to 17 residues.